These 27 T cell receptor beta chains came from one sample sequenced in a study of blood T cell repertoires in COVID-19. Some clones are missing from TCRdb's copy, which holds only in-frame ones; the method was immunoSEQ multiplex PCR. The sample carries under 250,000 clones, roughly four fifths recorded once. The sample consisted of peripheral blood. The receptors here all came from a woman younger than 30 with acute or convalescent COVID-19.

The chain uses TRBV28 and TRBJ2-3, with D possibly matching TRBD2 (6 bases). V was clipped by 4 bases and J by 6 bases, with 14 bases between them. Germline V CDR1 and CDR2: MDHEN, SYDVKM. This CDR3 has 14 amino acids. CDR3 DNA sequence: TGTGCCAGCAGTTCGGTCGGGGGAGCCGATACGCAGTATTTT. Amino acids: CASSSVGGADTQYF. The whole variable domain, remainder taken from reference TRBV28 and TRBJ2-3, is DVKVTQSSRYLVKRTGEKVFLECVQDMDHENMFWYRQDPGLGLRLIYFSYDVKMKEKGDIPEGYSVSREKKERFSLILESASTNQTSMYLCASSSVGGADTQYFGPGTRLTVL.

This clone came up a few times. The V and J genes are TRBV14 and TRBJ1-1; no clear D. Trimming removed 5 bases from V and 1 base from J, with 5 bases in between. The germline V gene has CDR1 SGHDN and CDR2 FVKESK. The length of the CDR3 is 12 residues. CDR3: CASSSRNTEAFF. Here the CDR3 DNA reads TGTGCCAGCAGCTCCCGGAACACTGAAGCTTTCTTT.

The chain carries TRBV9 and TRBJ2-3; possibly TRBD2 for D (5 bases). This CDR3 contains 14 residues. The germline V gene encodes CDR1 SGDLS and CDR2 YYNGEE. Trimming pared 0 bases from V and 4 bases from J, leaving 9 bases between. Here the CDR3 DNA reads TGTGCCAGCAGCGTAGCTAGAGGGTCAGATACGCAGTATTTT. It specifies CASSVARGSDTQYF.

The genes are TRBV30 and TRBJ2-2; no firm D call. V was shortened by 3 bases and J by 2 bases, with 4 bases between the two germline ends. CDR3 length equals 12 residues. Germline CDR1 is GTSNPN and CDR2 is SVGIG (reference sequence). CDR3 protein: CAWSLNTGELFF. The CDR3 DNA sequence: TGTGCCTGGAGCCTAAACACCGGGGAGCTGTTTTTT.

The V call is TRBV4-3, the J call TRBJ2-7; 10 bases fit TRBD2. Germline CDR1 is LGHNA and CDR2 is YSLEER. V gave up 0 bases and J gave up 0 bases; unmatched junction bases: 8. The CDR3 length is 18 residues. CDR3 protein: CASSQEGAAGGNSYEQYF. CDR3 nucleotide sequence: TGCGCCAGCAGCCAAGAAGGCGCAGCGGGAGGGAACTCCTACGAGCAGTACTTC.

The chain has TRBV4-3 and TRBJ2-7; D not certain. Trimming cost V 3 bases and J 5 bases, with 14 bases left between them. The CDR3 covers 14 residues. Germline V gives CDR1 LGHNA, CDR2 YSLEER. The CDR3 region has the DNA TGCGCCAGCAGCCAGGATATTGACACCGACGAGCAGTACTTC. Residues: CASSQDIDTDEQYF.

The chain employs TRBV2 and TRBJ2-7; 7 bases fit TRBD2. CDR3 length: 13 amino acids. Germline CDR1 reads SNHLY; CDR2 reads FYNNEI. Trimming took 6 bases from V and 3 from J; bases not matched to a gene: 5. This CDR3 is CASRSSGSYEQYF. The CDR3, as DNA: TGTGCCAGCAGGTCTAGCGGAAGCTACGAGCAGTACTTC.

The genes are TRBV6-2 or TRBV6-3 and TRBJ2-7; D perhaps matches TRBD1 (5 bases). The germline V and J ends were trimmed by 2 bases and 2 bases, with 19 bases remaining between them. The CDR3 runs 17 residues. Germline V gene data show CDR1 as MNHEY and CDR2 as SVGEGT. In DNA, the CDR3 is TGTGCCAGCAGTTACATTCGACAGCGTAGCTTCACCTACGAGCAGTACTTC. This sequence encodes CASSYIRQRSFTYEQYF.

The chain joins TRBV7-2 to TRBJ2-1, with 7 bases lining up with TRBD2. The CDR3 is 15 amino acids. With V trimmed by 5 bases and J by 1 base, 5 bases remained unmatched. From germline, CDR1 is SGHTA and CDR2 FQGNSA. This chain's CDR3 is CASSPAGSSYNEQFF. The CDR3 nucleotides are TGTGCCAGCAGCCCAGCGGGATCTTCCTACAATGAGCAGTTCTTC.

The chain has TRBV3-1 (or the pseudogene TRBV3-2) and TRBJ2-3, with D hard to call. The CDR3 length is 14 residues. From germline, CDR1 is LGHDT and CDR2 YNNKEL (reference sequence). Trimming took off 3 bases at V and 5 bases at J, with 12 bases between the two ends. CDR3 nucleotide sequence: TGTGCCAGCAGCCAGATCACGGGTAGAGATACGCAGTATTTT. Translating it yields CASSQITGRDTQYF.

The chain combines TRBV28 with TRBJ2-1; 7 bases fit TRBD1. Looked up from germline, CDR1 is MDHEN and CDR2 is SYDVKM. This CDR3 has 15 amino acids. V trimming: 2 bases; J trimming: 10 bases; junction bases outside the gene matches: 11. CDR3 amino acids: CASSLTGASLNEQFF. CDR3 in DNA: TGTGCCAGCAGTTTAACAGGGGCCAGCTTGAACGAGCAGTTCTTC.

This clone was recorded only once. V gene TRBV5-1 combines with J gene TRBJ2-1, with D perhaps matching TRBD1 (5 bases). This CDR3 is built from 14 residues. CDR1 and CDR2 from the germline V gene are SGHRS and YFSETQ. Trimming took 1 base from V and 7 from J, leaving 12 bases between them. CDR3 amino acids: CASSLSRASNEQFF. CDR3 DNA: TGCGCCAGCAGCTTGTCCAGGGCGAGTAATGAGCAGTTCTTC. Based on the CDR3 plus reference TRBV5-1 and TRBJ2-1, the full variable domain is KAGVTQTPRYLIKTRGQQVTLSCSPISGHRSVSWYQQTPGQGLQFLFEYFSETQRNKGNFPGRFSGRQFSNSRSEMNVSTLELGDSALYLCASSLSRASNEQFFGPGTRLTVL.

The chain joins TRBV6-5 to TRBJ1-2; 8 bases agree with TRBD1. V was clipped by 5 bases and J by 5 bases; unmatched bases: 4. The CDR3 loop spans 13 amino acids. Germline values: CDR1 MNHEY, CDR2 SVGAGI. CDR3 DNA: TGTGCCAGCAGTCTGACAGGGGATTATGGCTACACCTTC. It is translated as CASSLTGDYGYTF.

V gene TRBV4-3 combines with J gene TRBJ2-7, with TRBD2 matching over 8 bases. CDR1 and CDR2 (germline): LGHNA, YSLEER. V shed 0 bases, J shed 0 bases, and the junction held 4 bases outside the gene matches. This CDR3 spans 16 amino acids. Here the CDR3 reads CASSQDSGIPSYEQYF. CDR3 nucleotide sequence: TGCGCCAGCAGCCAAGATAGCGGGATCCCCTCCTACGAGCAGTACTTC.

The rearrangement links TRBV25-1 to TRBJ2-7; D unresolved. Germline CDR1 reads MGHDK; CDR2 reads SYGVNS. Trimming shortened V by 4 bases and J by 0 bases, and 4 bases separated the two germline ends. The CDR3 is 12 amino acids. The CDR3 DNA reads as TGTGCCAGCAGTGGAGACTCCTACGAGCAGTACTTC. Translating gives CASSGDSYEQYF.

V is TRBV7-9 and J is TRBJ2-1; TRBD1 is a possible D gene (5 bases). V lost 4 bases, J lost 9 bases, and 10 bases lay in between. This CDR3 has 12 residues. Germline V gene data show CDR1 as SEHNR and CDR2 as FQNEAQ (reference sequence). The CDR3 is CASSYLGVEQFF. In DNA, the CDR3 is TGTGCCAGCAGCTACCTAGGGGTTGAGCAGTTCTTC.

V gene TRBV27 combines with J gene TRBJ2-1; 15 nucleotides line up with TRBD2. Germline CDR1 is MNHEY and CDR2 is SMNVEV (reference sequence). J gave up 7 bases and V 4 bases, and 11 bases lay outside the gene matches. The CDR3 runs to 18 residues. The CDR3: CASSSFPGLAGGGNEQFF. The CDR3 DNA reads as TGTGCCAGCAGTTCTTTCCCGGGACTAGCGGGAGGAGGGAATGAGCAGTTCTTC.

V is TRBV30 and J is TRBJ1-3; D might be TRBD1 (5 bases). Between the trimmed V and J ends, which lost 3 bases and 2 bases, there was a span of 11 bases. The CDR3 is 14 residues long. Germline lookup yields CDR1 GTSNPN and CDR2 SVGIG (reference sequence). CDR3 in amino acids: CAWSGGAAGNTIYF. CDR3 coding DNA: TGTGCCTGGAGCGGAGGGGCGGCTGGAAACACCATATATTTT. The variable domain in full, completed from reference TRBV30 and TRBJ1-3, reads SQTIHQWPATLVQPVGSPLSLECTVEGTSNPNLYWYRQAAGRGLQLLFYSVGIGQISSEVPQNLSASRPQDRQFILSSKKLLLSDSGFYLCAWSGGAAGNTIYFGEGSWLTVV.

The chain couples TRBV5-1 to TRBJ2-7; TRBD1 aligns across 9 bases. Per germline, CDR1 SGHRS and CDR2 YFSETQ. This CDR3 has 16 amino acids. After removal of 4 bases from V and 0 bases from J, the junction contained 8 bases not matched to a gene. The chain's CDR3 is CASSRRDRASSYEQYF. As DNA, the CDR3 is TGCGCCAGCAGCCGCCGGGACAGGGCCAGCTCCTACGAGCAGTACTTC.

This clone was detected once. V and J are TRBV18 and TRBJ1-4; 7 bases are shared with TRBD1. Losses at the gene ends were 2 bases for V and 4 bases for J; bases not matched to a gene: 4. From germline, CDR1 is KGHSH and CDR2 LQKENI. The CDR3 runs 15 residues. The CDR3: CASSPTTGINEKLFF. CDR3 in DNA: TGTGCCAGCTCACCAACGACAGGGATTAATGAAAAACTGTTTTTT.

The chain couples TRBV27 to TRBJ2-7; D possibly corresponds to TRBD2 (6 bases). Germline loops: CDR1 MNHEY, CDR2 SMNVEV (reference sequence). The CDR3 loop spans 11 amino acids. The ends were cut back, 6 bases at V and 3 bases at J, with 6 bases in the middle. The CDR3 DNA is TGTGCCAGCAGGGGACTCTACGAGCAGTACTTC. Translated: CASRGLYEQYF.

The J gene is TRBJ2-3, the V gene TRBV27; TRBD2 matches at 7 bases. The CDR3 runs to 16 residues. The V gene's germline CDR1 is MNHEY and CDR2 SMNVEV (reference sequence). Trimming cost V 5 bases and J 6 bases; bases outside gene matches: 14. Written as DNA, the CDR3 is TGTGCCAGCAGTCCAGGAGCTAGCGGTCTTAGGGATACGCAGTATTTT. This encodes CASSPGASGLRDTQYF.

This chain links TRBV19 with TRBJ1-2; possibly TRBD1 for D (6 bases). V lost 6 bases, J lost 0 bases, and 20 bases lay in between. Germline V lookup: CDR1 LNHDA, CDR2 SQIVND (reference sequence). The CDR3 sequence is 17 residues long. CDR3 protein: CASRSRGQLFANYGYTF. Here the CDR3 DNA reads TGTGCCAGTAGAAGTCGAGGACAGTTATTCGCTAACTATGGCTACACCTTC.

The V gene is TRBV7-9, the J gene TRBJ2-1; 13 nucleotides agree with TRBD2. The CDR3 loop spans 16 amino acids. The V segment lost 4 bases and the J segment 1 base; nucleotides outside the gene matches: 1. CDR1 is SEHNR and CDR2 is FQNEAQ in the germline V gene (reference sequence). CDR3 amino acids: CASSSLAGGSYNEQFF. The CDR3 bases are TGTGCCAGCAGCTCACTAGCGGGAGGGTCCTACAATGAGCAGTTCTTC. Full variable domain (outside the CDR3, taken from reference TRBV7-9 and TRBJ2-1): DTGVSQNPRHKITKRGQNVTFRCDPISEHNRLYWYRQTLGQGPEFLTYFQNEAQLEKSRLLSDRFSAERPKGSFSTLEIQRTEQGDSAMYLCASSSLAGGSYNEQFFGPGTRLTVL.

This chain joins TRBV5-4 and TRBJ2-2; tentative D call: TRBD1 (6 bases). The V gene lost 5 bases and the J gene lost 8 bases, with 10 bases spanning the gap. Germline V gene data show CDR1 as SGHNT and CDR2 as YYREEE (reference sequence). The CDR3 covers 12 residues. CDR3 region: CASRTGTGELFF. The CDR3 DNA reads as TGTGCCAGCAGGACCGGGACAGGGGAGCTGTTTTTT.

This clone was seen once. J is TRBJ2-5 and V is TRBV28; 9 bases agree with TRBD1. Germline V gene sequence: CDR1 MDHEN, CDR2 SYDVKM. The CDR3 extends over 14 amino acids. The ends lost 7 bases at V and 3 bases at J; junction bases unmatched: 6. The CDR3 nucleotides are TGTGCCAGCAACGAATGGACAGGGGAAGAGACCCAGTACTTC. Protein product: CASNEWTGEETQYF.

The chain couples TRBV7-2 to TRBJ1-5, with D maybe TRBD1 (6 bases). Germline loops: CDR1 SGHTA, CDR2 FQGNSA. With 6 bases removed from V and 2 bases from J, the gap between germline ends came to 14 bases. This CDR3 spans 15 amino acids. The CDR3 DNA sequence: TGTGCCAGCAGTTTAAACAGGGCGGGCAATCAGCCCCAGCATTTT. Amino acid sequence: CASSLNRAGNQPQHF.